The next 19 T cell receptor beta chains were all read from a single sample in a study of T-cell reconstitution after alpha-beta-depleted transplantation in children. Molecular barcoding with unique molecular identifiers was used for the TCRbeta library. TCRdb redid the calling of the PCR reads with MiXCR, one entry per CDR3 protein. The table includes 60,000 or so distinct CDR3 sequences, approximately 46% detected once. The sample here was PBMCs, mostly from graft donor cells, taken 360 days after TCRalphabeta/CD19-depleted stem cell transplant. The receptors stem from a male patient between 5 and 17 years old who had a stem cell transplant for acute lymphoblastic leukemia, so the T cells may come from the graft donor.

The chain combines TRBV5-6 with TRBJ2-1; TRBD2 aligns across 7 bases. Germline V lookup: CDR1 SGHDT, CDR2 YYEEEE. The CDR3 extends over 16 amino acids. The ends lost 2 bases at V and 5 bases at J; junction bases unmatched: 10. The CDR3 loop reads CASSLGFGTTHNEQFF. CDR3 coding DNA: TGTGCCAGCAGCTTAGGTTTTGGGACTACCCACAATGAGCAGTTCTTC.

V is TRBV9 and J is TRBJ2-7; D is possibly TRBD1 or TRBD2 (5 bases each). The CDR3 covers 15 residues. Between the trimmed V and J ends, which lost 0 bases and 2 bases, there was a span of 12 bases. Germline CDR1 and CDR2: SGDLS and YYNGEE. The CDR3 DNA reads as TGTGCCAGCAGCGTAGGGAGTCAGGGAGCCTACGAGCAGTACTTC. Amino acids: CASSVGSQGAYEQYF.

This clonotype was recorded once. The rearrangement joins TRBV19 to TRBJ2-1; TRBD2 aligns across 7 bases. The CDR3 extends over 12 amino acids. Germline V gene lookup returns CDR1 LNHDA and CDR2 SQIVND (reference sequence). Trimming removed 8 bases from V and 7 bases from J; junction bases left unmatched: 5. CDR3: CASYGGRNEQFF. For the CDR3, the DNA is TGTGCCAGTTACGGGGGGAGGAATGAGCAGTTCTTC.

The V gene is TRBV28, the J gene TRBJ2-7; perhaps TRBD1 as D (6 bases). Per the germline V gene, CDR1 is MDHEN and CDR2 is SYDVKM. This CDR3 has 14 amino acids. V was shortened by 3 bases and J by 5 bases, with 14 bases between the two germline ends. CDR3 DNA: TGTGCCAGCAGTTTCCCGGACAGTCCCGACGAGCAGTACTTC. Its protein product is CASSFPDSPDEQYF. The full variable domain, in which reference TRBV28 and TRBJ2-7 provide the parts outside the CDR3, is DVKVTQSSRYLVKRTGEKVFLECVQDMDHENMFWYRQDPGLGLRLIYFSYDVKMKEKGDIPEGYSVSREKKERFSLILESASTNQTSMYLCASSFPDSPDEQYFGPGTRLTVT.

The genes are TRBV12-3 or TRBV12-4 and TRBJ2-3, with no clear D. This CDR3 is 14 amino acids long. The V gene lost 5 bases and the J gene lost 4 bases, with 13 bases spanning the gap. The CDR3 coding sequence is TGTGCCAGCAGTCCCTGGGCAGACCCAGATACGCAGTATTTT. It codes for CASSPWADPDTQYF.

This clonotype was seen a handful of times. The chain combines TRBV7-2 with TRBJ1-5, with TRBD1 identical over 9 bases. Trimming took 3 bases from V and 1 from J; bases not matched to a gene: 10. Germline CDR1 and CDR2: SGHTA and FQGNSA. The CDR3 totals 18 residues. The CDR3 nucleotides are TGTGCCAGCAGCTTGGCCGGGACAGGGTTTGGGAGCAATCAGCCCCAGCATTTT. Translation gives CASSLAGTGFGSNQPQHF.

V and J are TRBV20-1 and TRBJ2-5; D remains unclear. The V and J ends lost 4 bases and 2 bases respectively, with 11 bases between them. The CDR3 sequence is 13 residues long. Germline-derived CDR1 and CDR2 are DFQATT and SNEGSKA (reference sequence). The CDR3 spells CSATGLVQETQYF. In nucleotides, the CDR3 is TGCAGTGCTACAGGCCTCGTGCAAGAGACCCAGTACTTC.

The CDR3, as DNA: TGTGCCATCAGAAGGGACGGTAATCAGCCCCAGCATTTT. Its protein is CAIRRDGNQPQHF. V gene TRBV10-3 combines with J gene TRBJ1-5; possibly TRBD1 for D (5 bases). The V end lost 6 bases, the J end lost 4 bases, and 10 bases lay between the germline ends. There are 13 residues in the CDR3. Germline CDR1 is ENHRY and CDR2 is SYGVKD.

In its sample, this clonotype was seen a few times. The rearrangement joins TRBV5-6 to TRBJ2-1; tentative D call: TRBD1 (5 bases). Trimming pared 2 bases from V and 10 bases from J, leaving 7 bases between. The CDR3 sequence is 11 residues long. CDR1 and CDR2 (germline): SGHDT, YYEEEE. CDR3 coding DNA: TGTGCCAGCAGCTTAAACAGGGAGCAGTTCTTC. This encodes CASSLNREQFF.

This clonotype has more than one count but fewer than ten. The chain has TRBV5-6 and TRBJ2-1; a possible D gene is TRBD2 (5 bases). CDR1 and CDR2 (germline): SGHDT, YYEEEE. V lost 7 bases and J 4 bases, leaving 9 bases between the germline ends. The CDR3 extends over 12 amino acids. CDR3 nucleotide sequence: TGTGCCAGCTCGAGGGCGTACAATGAGCAGTTCTTC. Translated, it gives CASSRAYNEQFF.

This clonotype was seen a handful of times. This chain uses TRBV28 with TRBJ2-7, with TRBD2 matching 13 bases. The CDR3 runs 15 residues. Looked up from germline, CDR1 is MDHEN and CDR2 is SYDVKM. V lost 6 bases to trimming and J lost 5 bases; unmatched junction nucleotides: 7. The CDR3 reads CASRTSGRATDEQYF. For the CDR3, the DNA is TGTGCCAGCAGAACTAGCGGGAGGGCCACGGACGAGCAGTACTTC.

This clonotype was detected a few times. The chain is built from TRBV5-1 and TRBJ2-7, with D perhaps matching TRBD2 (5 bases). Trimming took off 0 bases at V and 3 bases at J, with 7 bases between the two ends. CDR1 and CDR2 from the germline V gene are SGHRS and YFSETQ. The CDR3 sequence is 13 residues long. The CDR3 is CASSLGGGYEQYF. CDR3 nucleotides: TGCGCCAGCAGCTTGGGTGGAGGCTACGAGCAGTACTTC.

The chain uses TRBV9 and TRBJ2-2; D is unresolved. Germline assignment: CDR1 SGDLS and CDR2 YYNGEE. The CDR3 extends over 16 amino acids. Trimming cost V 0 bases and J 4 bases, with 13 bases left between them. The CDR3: CASSVGLAELTGELFF. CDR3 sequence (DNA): TGTGCCAGCAGCGTAGGGCTGGCGGAGCTCACCGGGGAGCTGTTTTTT. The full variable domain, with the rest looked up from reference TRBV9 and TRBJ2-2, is DSGVTQTPKHLITATGQRVTLRCSPRSGDLSVYWYQQSLDQGLQFLIQYYNGEERAKGNILERFSAQQFPDLHSELNLSSLELGDSALYFCASSVGLAELTGELFFGEGSRLTVL.

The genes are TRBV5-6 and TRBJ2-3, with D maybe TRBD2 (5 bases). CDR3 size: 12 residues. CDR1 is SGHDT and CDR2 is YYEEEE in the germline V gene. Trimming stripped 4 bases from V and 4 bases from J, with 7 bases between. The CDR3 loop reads CASSEGADTQYF. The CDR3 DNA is TGTGCCAGCAGCGAGGGTGCAGATACGCAGTATTTT. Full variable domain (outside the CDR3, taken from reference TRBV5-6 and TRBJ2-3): DAGVTQSPTHLIKTRGQQVTLRCSPKSGHDTVSWYQQALGQGPQFIFQYYEEEERQRGNFPDRFSGHQFPNYSSELNVNALLLGDSALYLCASSEGADTQYFGPGTRLTVL.

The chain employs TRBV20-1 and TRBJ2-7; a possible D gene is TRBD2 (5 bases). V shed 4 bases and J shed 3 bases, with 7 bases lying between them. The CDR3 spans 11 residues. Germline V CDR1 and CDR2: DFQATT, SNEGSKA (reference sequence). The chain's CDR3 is CSANEGYEQYF. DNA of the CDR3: TGCAGTGCTAATGAGGGCTACGAGCAGTACTTC.

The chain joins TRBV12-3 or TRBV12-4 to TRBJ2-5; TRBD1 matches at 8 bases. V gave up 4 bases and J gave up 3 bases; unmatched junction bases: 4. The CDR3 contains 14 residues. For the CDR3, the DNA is TGTGCCAGCAGTTGGGGACAGGAAAAAGAGACCCAGTACTTC. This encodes CASSWGQEKETQYF.

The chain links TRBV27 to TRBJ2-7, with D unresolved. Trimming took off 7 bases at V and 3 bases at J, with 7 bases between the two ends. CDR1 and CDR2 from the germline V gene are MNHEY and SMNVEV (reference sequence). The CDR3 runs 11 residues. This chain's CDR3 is CASKVGYEQYF. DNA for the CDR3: TGTGCCAGCAAGGTAGGCTACGAGCAGTACTTC.

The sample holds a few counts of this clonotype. CDR3 in amino acids: CASSQGGWASTYEQYF. The CDR3 bases are TGCGCCAGCAGCCAAGGGGGTTGGGCATCAACCTACGAGCAGTACTTC. The chain links TRBV4-3 to TRBJ2-7; the D is unclear. The germline V gene has CDR1 LGHNA and CDR2 YSLEER. The V end was cut by 1 base, the J end by 2 bases, with 15 bases between. The CDR3 contains 16 residues.

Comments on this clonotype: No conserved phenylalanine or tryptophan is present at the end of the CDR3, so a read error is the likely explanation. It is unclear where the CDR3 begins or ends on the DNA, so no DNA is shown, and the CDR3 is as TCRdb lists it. The CDR3 sequence is CASSGVLEVL. The V gene is TRBV2, the J gene TRBJ2-7. CDR1 and CDR2 (germline): SNHLY, FYNNEI. The CDR3 is 10 residues long, counting both termini.